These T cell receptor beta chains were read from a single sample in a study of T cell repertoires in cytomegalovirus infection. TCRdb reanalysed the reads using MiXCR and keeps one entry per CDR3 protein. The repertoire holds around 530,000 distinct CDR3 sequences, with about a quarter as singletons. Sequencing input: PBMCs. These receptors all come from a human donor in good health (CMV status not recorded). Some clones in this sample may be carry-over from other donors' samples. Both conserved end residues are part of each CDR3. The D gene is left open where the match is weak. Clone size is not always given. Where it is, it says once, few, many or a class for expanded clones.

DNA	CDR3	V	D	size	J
TGTGCCAGCAGCTCAGAAGCGGTCCTGGGGGAGACCCAGTACTTC	CASSSEAVLGETQYF	TRBV7-2	NA	many	TRBJ2-5
TGTGCCAGCAGCCAAGATCAGGCTAGTCAGCCCCAGCATTTT	CASSQDQASQPQHF	TRBV4-2	NA	NA	TRBJ1-5
TGTGCCAGCAGCCCGGAATCCCTTGAGCAGTTCTTC	CASSPESLEQFF	TRBV7-2	NA	few	TRBJ2-1
TGTGCCAGCAGCCCCGGGCATAAGGGTAATCAGCCCCAGCATTTT	CASSPGHKGNQPQHF	TRBV7-2	NA	few	TRBJ1-5
TGTGCCAGCAGCACCAACGGGGGGGAAGAGACCCAGTACTTC	CASSTNGGEETQYF	TRBV7-2	TRBD2	many	TRBJ2-5
TGCAGCGGGAGGGGTAGCACTGAAGCTTTCTTT	CSGRGSTEAFF	TRBV29-1	NA	NA	TRBJ1-1
TGTGCCAGCAGGACAGGGGGCAATAGCAATCAGCCCCAGCATTTT	CASRTGGNSNQPQHF	TRBV6-5	TRBD1	NA	TRBJ1-5
TGTGCCAGCAGCTTCACCCCGGGAGTCTACGAGCAGTACTTC	CASSFTPGVYEQYF	TRBV7-2	NA	many	TRBJ2-7
TGTGCCAGCAGCCTTTTTAGCGGGACGAGCACAGATACGCAGTATTTT	CASSLFSGTSTDTQYF	TRBV7-8	TRBD2	many	TRBJ2-3
TGTGCCAGCAGTGTGGGGGTCCACCGGGCCACATTC	CASSVGVHRATF	TRBV12-3/TRBV12-4	NA	few	TRBJ1-2
TGTGCTAGTGGTTTGGTACAGCACCGAGCGAGGGGCTACACCTTC	CASGLVQHRARGYTF	TRBV12-5	NA	NA	TRBJ1-2
TGTGCCAGCAGCTCACGTCTTTCACAGGGGGGGCCCGGAGTTCTTTATGGCTACACCTTC	CASSSRLSQGGPGVLYGYTF	TRBV4-2	TRBD1	once	TRBJ1-2
TGTGCCAGCAGCAGCCTCGGGGACCGCACAGATACGCAGTATTTT	CASSSLGDRTDTQYF	TRBV7-8	NA	few	TRBJ2-3
TGTGCCAGCAGTTTATACGTGGGAGGAGAGACCCAGTACTTC	CASSLYVGGETQYF	TRBV27	NA	NA	TRBJ2-5
TGTGCCAGCAGCTACCAGGGGACCGCCTCTGGGGCCAACGTCCTGACTTTC	CASSYQGTASGANVLTF	TRBV27	NA	NA	TRBJ2-6
TGCAGTGCTAGACGGGGGAGTACCTCTGGGGCCAACGTCCTGACTTTC	CSARRGSTSGANVLTF	TRBV20-1	NA	few	TRBJ2-6
TGTGCCACCAGCAAAGACCAGACAGGTTCAAATGAGCAGTTCTTC	CATSKDQTGSNEQFF	TRBV15	NA	NA	TRBJ2-1
TGTGCCAGCAGTGCTGGACAGGGATACTACAATGAGCAGTTCTTC	CASSAGQGYYNEQFF	TRBV6-1	TRBD1	NA	TRBJ2-1
TGTGCCAGCAGCCCACGGACAACTGGGGGAGGGTCGGGTACCGGGGAGCTGTTTTTT	CASSPRTTGGGSGTGELFF	TRBV5-4	TRBD2	NA	TRBJ2-2
TGCAGCGCCATACCGCGATACGGCGGGGAGCTGTTTTTT	CSAIPRYGGELFF	TRBV29-1	NA	NA	TRBJ2-2
TGTGCCAGCAGTTTAACGAGGACGTTTAACTATGGCTACACCTTC	CASSLTRTFNYGYTF	TRBV7-2	NA	few	TRBJ1-2
TGCGCCAGCAGCCAGACTAGCGGGGCAAGCTCCTACAATGAGCAGTTCTTC	CASSQTSGASSYNEQFF	TRBV4-1	TRBD2	few	TRBJ2-1
TGCGCCAGCAGCCCCAAGGAGGCATTCCGGGACACTGAAGCTTTCTTT	CASSPKEAFRDTEAFF	TRBV4-1	NA	NA	TRBJ1-1
TGTGCCAGCAGCTCCCCCGGACTGACAGGGGGGGCCTACAATGAGCAGTTCTTC	CASSSPGLTGGAYNEQFF	TRBV11-2	TRBD1	NA	TRBJ2-1
TGTGCCAGCAGCCGGACGCCACAAGAGACCCAGTACTTC	CASSRTPQETQYF	TRBV7-3	NA	NA	TRBJ2-5
TGTGCCAGCAGTCGGGGGAGGGGGAATGAGCAGTTCTTC	CASSRGRGNEQFF	TRBV27	NA	NA	TRBJ2-1
TGTGCCAGCACCACGACTGGGGGGAAGACCTATGGCTACACCTTC	CASTTTGGKTYGYTF	TRBV11-2	NA	NA	TRBJ1-2
TGTGCCAGCAGCTTAGCGCAGGAGGACTACGGTTTTCAGGGGACAACTAATGAAAAACTGTTTTTT	CASSLAQEDYGFQGTTNEKLFF	TRBV7-8	NA	many	TRBJ1-4
TGCGCCAGCAGCCCCGTACTCAGATTTCAAGGCTACACCTTC	CASSPVLRFQGYTF	TRBV4-3	NA	NA	TRBJ1-2
TGTGCCACCAGTGATCCTAGCGGGAGGGCTTGGAATGAGCAGTTCTTC	CATSDPSGRAWNEQFF	TRBV24-1	TRBD2	NA	TRBJ2-1